The 9 T cell receptor beta chains given below trace back to one sample, sequenced in a study of T-cell reconstitution after alpha-beta-depleted transplantation in children. Preparation of the TCRbeta library used unique molecular identifiers. TCRdb independently ran MiXCR on the PCR reads; one entry per CDR3 protein. The data hold about 300,000 distinct CDR3 sequences, with about 9.4% observed a single time. Sequenced here: PBMCs, sampled before TCRalphabeta/CD19-depleted stem cell transplant. These receptors all stem from a boy younger than two with acute myeloid leukemia, due to receive a stem cell transplant.

In this sample, this clonotype turned up many times. The J gene is TRBJ2-1, the V gene TRBV24-1; TRBD1 aligns across 7 bases. Germline CDR1 and CDR2: KGHDR and SFDVKD. The CDR3 extends over 14 amino acids. After removal of 3 bases from V and 8 bases from J, the junction contained 6 bases not matched to a gene. CDR3 sequence reads: CATSDPQTGHEQFF. DNA of the CDR3: TGTGCCACCAGTGATCCCCAGACAGGGCATGAGCAGTTCTTC.

Ten or more counts support this clonotype. This sequence joins TRBV4-3 and TRBJ2-3, with 12 bases lining up with TRBD2. The CDR3 is 17 residues long. Trimming at V came to 0 bases and at J to 5 bases, leaving 6 bases not matched to a gene. CDR1 is LGHNA, CDR2 YSLEER, per germline. The CDR3 protein is CASSQEGTSGRRDTQYF. The CDR3 DNA reads as TGCGCCAGCAGCCAAGAGGGAACTAGCGGGAGGCGAGATACGCAGTATTTT.

This clonotype has just a few counts. The genes are TRBV7-9 and TRBJ1-1; D may be TRBD1 (6 bases). Per the germline V gene, CDR1 is SEHNR and CDR2 is FQNEAQ (reference sequence). This CDR3 is built from 12 residues. V dropped 3 bases and J dropped 7 bases, with 9 bases sitting between them. CDR3 sequence reads: CASSFGQSEAFF. For the CDR3, the DNA is TGTGCCAGCAGCTTTGGACAGAGTGAAGCTTTCTTT. The full variable domain, its missing parts supplied by reference TRBV7-9 and TRBJ1-1, is DTGVSQNPRHKITKRGQNVTFRCDPISEHNRLYWYRQTLGQGPEFLTYFQNEAQLEKSRLLSDRFSAERPKGSFSTLEIQRTEQGDSAMYLCASSFGQSEAFFGQGTRLTVV.

This rearrangement joins TRBV11-1 to TRBJ2-7; D call uncertain. V lost 5 bases and J 2 bases, leaving 16 bases between the germline ends. Looked up from germline, CDR1 is SGHAT and CDR2 is FQDESV (reference sequence). The CDR3 loop spans 15 amino acids. Written as DNA, the CDR3 is TGTGCCAGCAGCCCCCTCGAACAGCGCACCTACGAGCAGTACTTC. Protein sequence: CASSPLEQRTYEQYF.

This clonotype was counted at least ten times. The V call is TRBV10-3, the J call TRBJ2-4; TRBD2 agrees at 16 bases. With 11 bases clipped from V and 7 bases from J, the junction kept 8 bases outside the gene matches. From germline, CDR1 is ENHRY and CDR2 SYGVKD. The CDR3 consists of 15 residues. For the CDR3, the DNA is TGTGCCGTTGGGACTAGCGGGGGGGCGGGCAACATTCAGTACTTC. This codes for CAVGTSGGAGNIQYF.

This clonotype was observed many times. The chain uses TRBV7-9 and TRBJ2-3; 7 bases line up with TRBD1. V lost 4 bases to trimming and J lost 2 bases; unmatched junction nucleotides: 9. This CDR3 has 16 residues. Germline-derived CDR1 and CDR2 are SEHNR and FQNEAQ (reference sequence). The CDR3 here is CASSYQTGINTDTQYF. CDR3 in DNA: TGTGCCAGCAGCTACCAGACAGGGATCAACACAGATACGCAGTATTTT.

This clonotype was observed many times. The V call is TRBV12-3 or TRBV12-4, the J call TRBJ2-3; TRBD2 agrees at 8 bases. The ends lost 6 bases at V and 4 bases at J; junction bases unmatched: 12. This CDR3 region has 16 residues. The CDR3: CASRPIGLALPDTQYF. For the CDR3, the DNA is TGTGCCAGCAGACCGATTGGACTAGCTCTCCCAGATACGCAGTATTTT.

This clonotype was seen many times. The gene calls are TRBV7-9 and TRBJ1-2; unclear D gene. The V gene lost 1 base and the J gene lost 6 bases, with 12 bases spanning the gap. This CDR3 is built from 14 residues. The germline V gene has CDR1 SEHNR and CDR2 FQNEAQ (reference sequence). The CDR3 spells CASSLVNGEDGYTF. The CDR3 DNA is TGTGCCAGCAGCTTAGTTAACGGGGAGGATGGCTACACCTTC. Drawing the rest from reference TRBV7-9 and TRBJ1-2, the complete variable domain is DTGVSQNPRHKITKRGQNVTFRCDPISEHNRLYWYRQTLGQGPEFLTYFQNEAQLEKSRLLSDRFSAERPKGSFSTLEIQRTEQGDSAMYLCASSLVNGEDGYTFGSGTRLTVV.

This clonotype was counted ten times or more. V usage is TRBV29-1 and J usage is TRBJ2-4; D gene uncertain. With 1 base removed from V and 0 bases from J, the gap between germline ends came to 4 bases. CDR3 length: 13 amino acids. Germline V gene lookup returns CDR1 SQVTM and CDR2 ANQGSEA. CDR3 region: CSVEVVAKNIQYF. In nucleotides, the CDR3 is TGCAGCGTTGAAGTCGTAGCCAAAAACATTCAGTACTTC.